One and the same sample provided the 16 T cell receptor beta chains below, sequenced in a study of T cell responses to AZD1222 COVID-19 vaccine. Produced via immunoSEQ multiplex PCR; TCRdb's table is partial and in-frame only. This sample has some 30,000 clones, with more than 85% found just once. Sequenced material: peripheral blood, taken on day 0 of AZD1222 vaccination. These receptors originate from an adult in good health.

The chain combines TRBV4-3 with TRBJ1-2, with D possibly TRBD1 on 6 matching bases. Trimming stripped 4 bases from V and 2 bases from J, with 11 bases between. This CDR3 contains 14 residues. Germline V gene lookup returns CDR1 LGHNA and CDR2 YSLEER. The CDR3 spells CASSPSQGNYGYTF. The CDR3 DNA sequence: TGCGCCAGCAGCCCCTCACAGGGAAACTATGGCTACACCTTC.

The gene calls are TRBV5-1 and TRBJ2-7; weak D call: TRBD2 (7 bases). Germline-derived CDR1 and CDR2 are SGHRS and YFSETQ. CDR3 length: 17 residues. Trimming removed 3 bases from V and 2 bases from J, with 21 bases in between. DNA for the CDR3: TGCGCCAGCAGCTATGGGACCGGGGGGCACCAAGCCTACGAGCAGTACTTC. Its protein is CASSYGTGGHQAYEQYF.

V and J are TRBV3-1 (or the pseudogene TRBV3-2) and TRBJ1-6; D gene ambiguous. CDR3 length equals 14 residues. Germline-derived CDR1 and CDR2 are LGHDT and YNNKEL (reference sequence). The ends were cut back, 4 bases at V and 3 bases at J, with 7 bases in the middle. CDR3 nucleotides: TGTGCCAGCAGCCCCCTGAGCTATAATTCACCCCTCCACTTT. It is translated as CASSPLSYNSPLHF.

The chain couples TRBV5-1 to TRBJ1-1; TRBD1 might be the D (5 bases). Trimming left V 7 bases short and J 2 bases short, with 15 bases between. Germline CDR1 and CDR2: SGHRS and YFSETQ. CDR3 length: 14 amino acids. In DNA form, the CDR3 reads TGCGCCAGCTCACCCTCGGGACCCAACACTGAAGCTTTCTTT. It encodes CASSPSGPNTEAFF.

The gene calls are TRBV30 and TRBJ1-1; 7 bases line up with TRBD1. The trim removed 4 bases at V and 0 bases at J, leaving 2 bases unmatched. The CDR3 sequence is 13 residues long. CDR1 is GTSNPN, CDR2 SVGIG, per germline (reference sequence). CDR3 nucleotide sequence: TGTGCCTGGAACAGGGGTTTGAACACTGAAGCTTTCTTT. Translated, it gives CAWNRGLNTEAFF. The entire variable domain, with the rest obtained from reference TRBV30 and TRBJ1-1, is as follows: SQTIHQWPATLVQPVGSPLSLECTVEGTSNPNLYWYRQAAGRGLQLLFYSVGIGQISSEVPQNLSASRPQDRQFILSSKKLLLSDSGFYLCAWNRGLNTEAFFGQGTRLTVV.

This chain links TRBV5-1 with TRBJ2-5, with unresolved D. V was pared by 4 bases and J by 1 base, with 8 bases between. This CDR3 region has 13 residues. Germline assignment: CDR1 SGHRS and CDR2 YFSETQ. CDR3 nucleotides: TGCGCCAGCAGCGAGAGAAGCCAAGAGACCCAGTACTTC. This encodes CASSERSQETQYF. The full variable domain, completed using reference TRBV5-1 and TRBJ2-5, is KAGVTQTPRYLIKTRGQQVTLSCSPISGHRSVSWYQQTPGQGLQFLFEYFSETQRNKGNFPGRFSGRQFSNSRSEMNVSTLELGDSALYLCASSERSQETQYFGPGTRLLVL.

The chain employs TRBV7-8 and TRBJ1-1, with D uncertain. In germline, CDR1 is SGHVS, CDR2 FQNEAQ. V was pared by 2 bases and J by 6 bases, with 7 bases between. This CDR3 is 12 amino acids long. CDR3 amino acids: CASSLRPPEAFF. In DNA form, the CDR3 reads TGTGCCAGCAGCTTAAGGCCCCCTGAAGCTTTCTTT.

The chain uses TRBV19 and TRBJ1-5, with 9 bases aligning to TRBD1. This CDR3 is built from 13 residues. The V gene end was trimmed by 9 bases and the J gene end by 7 bases; junction bases not matched to a gene: 7. CDR1 and CDR2 (germline): LNHDA, SQIVND (reference sequence). DNA for the CDR3: TGTGCCAGCCCGGGACAGGGAAGGCAGCCCCAGCATTTT. Translated, it gives CASPGQGRQPQHF.

The CDR3 loop reads CASSYLPHYADTQYF. The CDR3 DNA reads TGTGCCAGCAGCTATCTCCCTCACTACGCAGATACGCAGTATTTT. This rearrangement joins TRBV3-1 (or the pseudogene TRBV3-2) to TRBJ2-3; D is uncertain. Trimming cost V 5 bases and J 4 bases, with 16 bases left between them. The CDR3 is made up of 15 amino acids. Germline assignment: CDR1 LGHDT and CDR2 YNNKEL (reference sequence).

This chain connects TRBV5-1 to TRBJ1-4; 7 bases map to TRBD1. The CDR3 consists of 15 residues. The V gene end was trimmed by 4 bases and the J gene end by 7 bases; junction bases not matched to a gene: 10. Germline values: CDR1 SGHRS, CDR2 YFSETQ. The CDR3 bases are TGCGCCAGCAGCCCCCTGACAGGGTCGGGTGAAAAACTGTTTTTT. Translating gives CASSPLTGSGEKLFF.

This sequence joins TRBV6-1 and TRBJ1-2, with D perhaps matching TRBD1 (5 bases). Germline V gene data show CDR1 as MNHNS and CDR2 as SASEGT. V lost 1 base and J 4 bases, leaving 13 bases between the germline ends. The CDR3 is made up of 15 amino acids. The CDR3: CASSEGRAGTYGYTF. The CDR3 coding sequence is TGTGCCAGCAGTGAAGGGAGGGCAGGGACCTATGGCTACACCTTC.

The gene calls are TRBV7-6 and TRBJ2-3; TRBD2 might be the D (6 bases). The germline V gene has CDR1 SGHVS and CDR2 FNYEAQ. The length of the CDR3 is 15 residues. Trimming stripped 1 base from V and 4 bases from J, with 12 bases between. CDR3 loop: CASSLDPSVADTQYF. The DNA of the CDR3 is TGTGCCAGCAGCTTAGACCCTAGCGTCGCAGATACGCAGTATTTT.

This chain uses TRBV25-1 with TRBJ1-6; 9 nucleotides agree with TRBD1. Unmatched junction bases numbered 7, after V lost 5 bases and J lost 11 bases. Germline V gene data show CDR1 as MGHDK and CDR2 as SYGVNS. CDR3 length: 14 amino acids. CDR3 amino acids: CASSPRTGVAPLHF. The CDR3 bases are TGTGCCAGCAGTCCCAGGACAGGGGTGGCACCCCTCCACTTT.

The chain links TRBV14 to TRBJ1-1; D is unclear. Per germline, CDR1 SGHDN and CDR2 FVKESK. V lost 1 base and J lost 4, with 7 bases in between. The CDR3 covers 13 residues. CDR3 amino acids: CASSQGSVTEAFF. The CDR3 coding sequence is TGTGCCAGCAGCCAAGGATCGGTCACTGAAGCTTTCTTT.

This chain links TRBV30 with TRBJ1-2; 7 nucleotides align to TRBD1. Germline V lookup: CDR1 GTSNPN, CDR2 SVGIG (reference sequence). The length of the CDR3 is 12 residues. Unmatched junction bases numbered 9, after V lost 8 bases and J lost 6 bases. CDR3 in amino acids: CATAHRGDGYTF. CDR3 bases: TGTGCCACCGCGCACAGGGGAGATGGCTACACCTTC.

The V gene is TRBV12-3 or TRBV12-4, the J gene TRBJ1-5; D unresolved. The CDR3 spans 12 residues. Trimming left V 7 bases short and J 4 bases short, with 8 bases between. This CDR3 reads CASTNSNQPQHF. CDR3 coding DNA: TGTGCCAGCACCAACTCAAATCAGCCCCAGCATTTT.